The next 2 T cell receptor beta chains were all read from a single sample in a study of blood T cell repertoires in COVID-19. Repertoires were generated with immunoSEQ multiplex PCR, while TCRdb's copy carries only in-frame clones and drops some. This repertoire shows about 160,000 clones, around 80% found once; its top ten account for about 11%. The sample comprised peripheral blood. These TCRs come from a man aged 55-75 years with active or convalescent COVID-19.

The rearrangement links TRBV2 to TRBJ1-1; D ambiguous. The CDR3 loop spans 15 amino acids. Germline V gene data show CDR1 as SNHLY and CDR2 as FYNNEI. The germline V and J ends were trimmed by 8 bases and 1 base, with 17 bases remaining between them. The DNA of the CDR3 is TGTGCCAGCCGAGGCCCTGGCGGGAAGAACACTGAAGCTTTCTTT. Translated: CASRGPGGKNTEAFF.

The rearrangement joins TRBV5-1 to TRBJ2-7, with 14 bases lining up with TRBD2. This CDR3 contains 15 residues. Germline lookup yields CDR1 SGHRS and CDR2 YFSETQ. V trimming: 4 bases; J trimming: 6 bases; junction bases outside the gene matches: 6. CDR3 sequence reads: CASSLTSGGVSEQYF. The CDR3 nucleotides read TGCGCCAGCAGCCTGACTAGCGGGGGGGTTTCCGAGCAGTACTTC. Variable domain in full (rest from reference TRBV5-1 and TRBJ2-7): KAGVTQTPRYLIKTRGQQVTLSCSPISGHRSVSWYQQTPGQGLQFLFEYFSETQRNKGNFPGRFSGRQFSNSRSEMNVSTLELGDSALYLCASSLTSGGVSEQYFGPGTRLTVT.